This T cell receptor beta chain was sequenced in a study of CD4+ T cells in melanoma. The study, taken as a whole, reports: A reported correlation linked neoantigen-specific CD4+ T cells to CD8+, macrophage and B cell function. In melanoma, neoantigen-specific CD4+ T cells reportedly differed in differentiation state.

Assay used: immunoSEQ multiplex PCR; TCRdb lists only in-frame clones, some missing. The data show approximately 47,000 clones, roughly nine tenths seen once. Germline values: CDR1 MGHRA, CDR2 YSYEKL. The CDR3 runs 14 residues. V lost 0 bases and J lost 10, with 10 bases in between. This clone occurred a few times. Antigen unknown. The clonotype originates from a human donor with melanoma. The sequenced material came from peripheral blood. The chain combines TRBV4-1 with TRBJ1-6; D is uncertain. The CDR3 DNA follows: TGCGCCAGCAGCCAAGAGGAGTTAGGGTCACCCCTCCACTTT. Protein product: CASSQEELGSPLHF.